A selection of T cell receptor beta chains follows, all from one sample in a study of cytotoxic CD8 clonotypes in ibrutinib-treated CLL. Assay used: immunoSEQ multiplex PCR; TCRdb lists only in-frame clones, some missing. The data hold about 140,000 clones, with around 81% observed a single time. The specimen was PBMCs, collected after 36 months of ibrutinib treatment. Receptor source: a human donor with chronic lymphocytic leukemia. The CDR3 runs from the conserved cysteine through the conserved F or W. D genes are given only for firm matches. Size values are once, few and many counts, or a class for expanded clones, and some rows have none.

v_gene: TRBV27; abundance: NA; d_gene: TRBD1; j_gene: TRBJ1-2; CDR3nt: TGTGCCAGCAGTTTTGCAGGGGGCAACTATGGCTACACCTTC; CDR3aa: CASSFAGGNYGYTF
v_gene: TRBV19; abundance: NA; d_gene: NA; j_gene: TRBJ1-1; CDR3nt: TGTGCCAGTAGCCCTGACAATCTTGAAGCTTTCTTT; CDR3aa: CASSPDNLEAFF
v_gene: TRBV5-4; abundance: NA; d_gene: TRBD2; j_gene: TRBJ2-7; CDR3nt: TGTGCCAGCAGCTTGGCGCGCGGGGGGTACGAGCAGTACTTC; CDR3aa: CASSLARGGYEQYF
v_gene: TRBV28; abundance: few; d_gene: TRBD1; j_gene: TRBJ1-5; CDR3nt: TGTGCCAGCAGTTTTCGGACAGGGCTCAATCAGCCCCAGCATTTT; CDR3aa: CASSFRTGLNQPQHF
v_gene: TRBV19; abundance: NA; d_gene: TRBD1; j_gene: TRBJ1-5; CDR3nt: TGTGCCAGTAGTCCTGGGCAGGGGGCTTATCAGCCCCAGCATTTT; CDR3aa: CASSPGQGAYQPQHF
v_gene: TRBV5-8; abundance: few; d_gene: TRBD2; j_gene: TRBJ2-7; CDR3nt: TGTGCCAGCAGCTTGGCACTAGCGGGCTTAATGGAGGAGCAGTACTTC; CDR3aa: CASSLALAGLMEEQYF
v_gene: TRBV10-2; abundance: NA; d_gene: NA; j_gene: TRBJ2-1; CDR3nt: TGCGCCAGCAGGAGTGGGGGATTAGGTGAGCAGTTCTTC; CDR3aa: CASRSGGLGEQFF
v_gene: TRBV7-6; abundance: NA; d_gene: TRBD1; j_gene: TRBJ1-1; CDR3nt: TGTGCCAGCAGCTCCCGGGACAGGGACCCGAACACTGAAGCTTTCTTT; CDR3aa: CASSSRDRDPNTEAFF
v_gene: TRBV27; abundance: few; d_gene: TRBD1; j_gene: TRBJ1-6; CDR3nt: TGTGCCAGCAGTTCGGGACAGGCTAGGAGCTCCTATAATTCACCCCTCCACTTT; CDR3aa: CASSSGQARSSYNSPLHF
v_gene: TRBV15; abundance: NA; d_gene: NA; j_gene: TRBJ2-1; CDR3nt: TGTGCCACCAGCAGAGATCTTCGGCAGGGGTCTTGGAATGAGCAGTTCTTC; CDR3aa: CATSRDLRQGSWNEQFF
v_gene: TRBV10-3; abundance: NA; d_gene: NA; j_gene: TRBJ2-7; CDR3nt: TGTGCCATCAGTGGGACTTTTGAGCAGTACTTC; CDR3aa: CAISGTFEQYF
v_gene: TRBV5-1; abundance: few; d_gene: NA; j_gene: TRBJ1-5; CDR3nt: TGCGCCAGCATGTCTGCGGCGGAGCCCAGGGATAGCAATCAGCCCCAGCATTTT; CDR3aa: CASMSAAEPRDSNQPQHF
v_gene: TRBV28; abundance: NA; d_gene: TRBD1; j_gene: TRBJ2-1; CDR3nt: TGTGCCAGCAGTTTTTGGGGGACAGGGTCCGCCAATGAGCAGTTCTTC; CDR3aa: CASSFWGTGSANEQFF
v_gene: TRBV5-1; abundance: NA; d_gene: NA; j_gene: TRBJ2-5; CDR3nt: TGCGCCAGCAGCTTGTATGGGGGCCAAACCCAAGAGACCCAGTACTTC; CDR3aa: CASSLYGGQTQETQYF
v_gene: TRBV7-9; abundance: NA; d_gene: NA; j_gene: TRBJ1-1; CDR3nt: TGTGCCAGCAGCTTAGAGGTGGCCACTGAAGCTTTCTTT; CDR3aa: CASSLEVATEAFF
v_gene: TRBV6-5; abundance: NA; d_gene: NA; j_gene: TRBJ2-2; CDR3nt: TGTGCCAGCAGTTATCTAGGGATGAACACCGGGGAGCTGTTTTTT; CDR3aa: CASSYLGMNTGELFF
v_gene: TRBV27; abundance: NA; d_gene: TRBD1; j_gene: TRBJ1-6; CDR3nt: TGTGCCAGCAGTTTATCGGTAGGGACAGACTTTTATTCACCCCTCCACTTT; CDR3aa: CASSLSVGTDFYSPLHF
v_gene: TRBV5-6; abundance: NA; d_gene: NA; j_gene: TRBJ1-6; CDR3nt: TGTGCCAGCAGCTTGTTCGGGGCAAGGAATTCACCCCTCCACTTT; CDR3aa: CASSLFGARNSPLHF
v_gene: TRBV14; abundance: few; d_gene: NA; j_gene: TRBJ1-3; CDR3nt: TGTGCCAGTCAGCCAGGAAGCTCTGGAAACACCATATATTTT; CDR3aa: CASQPGSSGNTIYF
v_gene: TRBV30; abundance: NA; d_gene: NA; j_gene: TRBJ1-1; CDR3nt: TGTGCCTGGAGGGAGGGGTTGAAAGCTTTCTTT; CDR3aa: CAWREGLKAFF
v_gene: TRBV20-1; abundance: once; d_gene: NA; j_gene: TRBJ2-3; CDR3nt: TGCAGTGCTTGGGACCGAGATACGCAGTATTTT; CDR3aa: CSAWDRDTQYF
v_gene: TRBV5-1; abundance: NA; d_gene: NA; j_gene: TRBJ2-2; CDR3nt: TGCGCCAGCAGCTTGGCCAGTACAGGGAACACCGGGGAGCTGTTTTTT; CDR3aa: CASSLASTGNTGELFF
v_gene: TRBV7-3; abundance: NA; d_gene: TRBD2; j_gene: TRBJ2-7; CDR3nt: TGTGCCAGCAGCTTAACTAGCGGGAGCTCCTACGAGCAGTACTTC; CDR3aa: CASSLTSGSSYEQYF
v_gene: TRBV5-1; abundance: NA; d_gene: NA; j_gene: TRBJ2-7; CDR3nt: TGCGCCAGCAGCTTGGTATCGCGGCACGAGCAGTACTTC; CDR3aa: CASSLVSRHEQYF
v_gene: TRBV19; abundance: NA; d_gene: NA; j_gene: TRBJ1-4; CDR3nt: TGTGCCAGTAGTATTTCAGTTAATAATGAAAAACTGTTTTTT; CDR3aa: CASSISVNNEKLFF
v_gene: TRBV19; abundance: NA; d_gene: NA; j_gene: TRBJ2-3; CDR3nt: TGTGCCAGTGCAAACCTGGGCACAGATACGCAGTATTTT; CDR3aa: CASANLGTDTQYF
v_gene: TRBV29-1; abundance: NA; d_gene: NA; j_gene: TRBJ2-5; CDR3nt: TGCAGCGTTGAGGGGAATAGGAGGGAGACCCAGTACTTC; CDR3aa: CSVEGNRRETQYF
v_gene: TRBV5-1; abundance: NA; d_gene: NA; j_gene: TRBJ2-2; CDR3nt: TGCGCCAGCAGCTTCGACGGACCGAACACCGGGGAGCTGTTTTTT; CDR3aa: CASSFDGPNTGELFF
v_gene: TRBV7-9; abundance: NA; d_gene: NA; j_gene: TRBJ2-3; CDR3nt: TGTGCCAGCAGCTTAGGGGAGACAGTCACAGATACGCAGTATTTT; CDR3aa: CASSLGETVTDTQYF
v_gene: TRBV5-1; abundance: NA; d_gene: TRBD1; j_gene: TRBJ2-7; CDR3nt: TGCGCCAGCAGCTTGTTTTGGGACAGGGCTCCCTACGAGCAGTACTTC; CDR3aa: CASSLFWDRAPYEQYF
v_gene: TRBV19; abundance: NA; d_gene: NA; j_gene: TRBJ2-3; CDR3nt: TGTGCCAGTAGTATTCCCGCGATGATAGATACGCAGTATTTT; CDR3aa: CASSIPAMIDTQYF
v_gene: TRBV21-1; abundance: few; d_gene: NA; j_gene: TRBJ1-4; CDR3nt: TGTGCCAGCAGCCGTTCATCCGGGCCAAGAGGGGAAAAACTGTTTTTT; CDR3aa: CASSRSSGPRGEKLFF
v_gene: TRBV5-4; abundance: once; d_gene: NA; j_gene: TRBJ1-1; CDR3nt: TGTGCCAGCAGCTTGGTAAGAGGGACTGAAGCTTTCTTT; CDR3aa: CASSLVRGTEAFF
v_gene: TRBV15; abundance: NA; d_gene: TRBD1; j_gene: TRBJ1-4; CDR3nt: TGTGCCACACGACAGGGGGCAGGAGAAAAACTGTTTTTT; CDR3aa: CATRQGAGEKLFF
v_gene: TRBV20-1; abundance: NA; d_gene: NA; j_gene: TRBJ1-2; CDR3nt: TGCAGTGCTACTACAGGGAATGGCTACACCTTC; CDR3aa: CSATTGNGYTF
v_gene: TRBV19; abundance: NA; d_gene: TRBD1; j_gene: TRBJ2-3; CDR3nt: TGTGCCAGTAGTGTCAGGGGGTCTTTCGTTGGTACGCAGTATTTT; CDR3aa: CASSVRGSFVGTQYF
v_gene: TRBV7-9; abundance: NA; d_gene: NA; j_gene: TRBJ2-3; CDR3nt: TGTGCCAGCAGCTTTGGGGGGAGCACAGATACGCAGTATTTT; CDR3aa: CASSFGGSTDTQYF
v_gene: TRBV4-1; abundance: few; d_gene: TRBD1; j_gene: TRBJ1-1; CDR3nt: TGCGCCAGCAGCCAGGGACAGGTATTCTTT; CDR3aa: CASSQGQVFF
v_gene: TRBV7-7; abundance: NA; d_gene: NA; j_gene: TRBJ2-3; CDR3nt: TGTGCCAGCAGCTTGTCCCCCGGGGATACGCAGTATTTT; CDR3aa: CASSLSPGDTQYF
v_gene: TRBV18; abundance: NA; d_gene: NA; j_gene: TRBJ1-5; CDR3nt: TGTGCCAGCTCACCGGGCCATAAACAGCCCCAGCATTTT; CDR3aa: CASSPGHKQPQHF
v_gene: TRBV30; abundance: NA; d_gene: TRBD1; j_gene: TRBJ2-7; CDR3nt: TGTGCCTGGAGTGGACAGGGGAGTCTCTACGAGCAGTACTTC; CDR3aa: CAWSGQGSLYEQYF
v_gene: TRBV19; abundance: NA; d_gene: TRBD2; j_gene: TRBJ2-7; CDR3nt: TGTGCCAGTAGTACAGGGAGGGGTACCTACGAGCAGTACTTC; CDR3aa: CASSTGRGTYEQYF
v_gene: TRBV5-8; abundance: NA; d_gene: TRBD1; j_gene: TRBJ1-1; CDR3nt: TGTGCCAGCAGCCGTGCGGGGACAGGGACTTTGAACACTGAAGCTTTCTTT; CDR3aa: CASSRAGTGTLNTEAFF
v_gene: TRBV30; abundance: NA; d_gene: NA; j_gene: TRBJ2-1; CDR3nt: TGTGCCTGGGGGACAAACGTTAAGCAGTTCTTC; CDR3aa: CAWGTNVKQFF
v_gene: TRBV7-2; abundance: NA; d_gene: NA; j_gene: TRBJ2-2; CDR3nt: TGTGCCAGCAGTTCGTCACAGGGAACCGGGGAGCTGTTTTTT; CDR3aa: CASSSSQGTGELFF
v_gene: TRBV7-9; abundance: NA; d_gene: TRBD2; j_gene: TRBJ2-3; CDR3nt: TGTGCCAGCAGCTCCTACTTGCGGGGGGATGGAGATACGCAGTATTTT; CDR3aa: CASSSYLRGDGDTQYF
v_gene: TRBV27; abundance: NA; d_gene: NA; j_gene: TRBJ1-5; CDR3nt: TGTGCCAGCAGTTTCAAAGGTAGCAATCAGCCCCAGCATTTT; CDR3aa: CASSFKGSNQPQHF
v_gene: TRBV4-1; abundance: NA; d_gene: TRBD2; j_gene: TRBJ2-5; CDR3nt: TGCGCCAGCAGCCAAGGGACTAGCGGGAGTGAGACCCAGTACTTC; CDR3aa: CASSQGTSGSETQYF
v_gene: TRBV2; abundance: NA; d_gene: NA; j_gene: TRBJ2-3; CDR3nt: TGTGCCAGCAGTGTGGGACAAAGGGGAGATACGCAGTATTTT; CDR3aa: CASSVGQRGDTQYF
v_gene: TRBV28; abundance: few; d_gene: NA; j_gene: TRBJ1-6; CDR3nt: TGTGCCAGCAGTAACCGGGACGACTATAATTCACCCCTCCACTTT; CDR3aa: CASSNRDDYNSPLHF
v_gene: TRBV7-2; abundance: NA; d_gene: NA; j_gene: TRBJ2-2; CDR3nt: TGTGCCAGCAGCTTACAGATCACAGTGAACACCGGGGAGCTGTTTTTT; CDR3aa: CASSLQITVNTGELFF
v_gene: TRBV2; abundance: NA; d_gene: TRBD1; j_gene: TRBJ2-2; CDR3nt: TGTGCCAGCACCCCGGGACAGATCGCCGGGGAGCTGTTTTTT; CDR3aa: CASTPGQIAGELFF
v_gene: TRBV28; abundance: NA; d_gene: NA; j_gene: TRBJ2-7; CDR3nt: TGTGCCAGCAGTTTAAGGGTTAGCTCCTACGAGCAGTACTTC; CDR3aa: CASSLRVSSYEQYF
v_gene: TRBV28; abundance: NA; d_gene: NA; j_gene: TRBJ1-4; CDR3nt: TGTGCCAGCAGTTTCGAGGGGCCACCTAATGAAAAACTGTTTTTT; CDR3aa: CASSFEGPPNEKLFF
v_gene: TRBV6-6; abundance: NA; d_gene: TRBD1; j_gene: TRBJ2-7; CDR3nt: TGTGCCAGCAGTCTATCCGGGACAGACCTTATCGAGCAGTACTTC; CDR3aa: CASSLSGTDLIEQYF
v_gene: TRBV6-5; abundance: NA; d_gene: TRBD1; j_gene: TRBJ1-2; CDR3nt: TGTGCCAGCAGTTCTACAGGGGGCCTGTATGGCTACACCTTC; CDR3aa: CASSSTGGLYGYTF
v_gene: TRBV2; abundance: NA; d_gene: TRBD1; j_gene: TRBJ1-5; CDR3nt: TGTGCCAGCAGTACGGGACAGGGCCGTCAGCCCCAGCATTTT; CDR3aa: CASSTGQGRQPQHF
v_gene: TRBV5-1; abundance: NA; d_gene: TRBD2; j_gene: TRBJ2-4; CDR3nt: TGCGCCAGCGGACGCGGGGGGGCCAAAAACATTCAGTACTTC; CDR3aa: CASGRGGAKNIQYF